Shown below are 22 T cell receptor beta chains from a single sample sequenced in a study of cytomegalovirus exposure and HLA in healthy donors. PCR was performed using 60 Vbeta and 13 Jbeta primers. TCRdb keeps only in-frame clones here, not all; method: immunoSEQ multiplex PCR. Among some 140,000 clones listed, roughly 80% were seen once. The sample taken for sequencing was PBMCs. The source of these receptors is a man in his thirties or forties in good health and CMV-seronegative.

The chain carries TRBV5-1 and TRBJ2-5; D not resolved. This CDR3 has 13 residues. Germline loops: CDR1 SGHRS, CDR2 YFSETQ. V lost 3 bases to trimming and J lost 4 bases, with 10 bases between them. The CDR3 reads CASSWAPPETQYF. For the CDR3, the DNA is TGCGCCAGCAGCTGGGCACCCCCAGAGACCCAGTACTTC.

The genes are TRBV7-2 and TRBJ1-4; a weak D match, TRBD1 (6 bases). The CDR3 extends over 14 amino acids. The germline CDR1 and CDR2 sequences are SGHTA and FQGNSA. The V end lost 1 base, the J end lost 3 bases, and 6 bases lay between the germline ends. The CDR3 bases are TGTGCCAGCAGCTTAGACAGGGCTAATGAAAAACTGTTTTTT. Its protein product is CASSLDRANEKLFF. Looking up the rest from reference TRBV7-2 and TRBJ1-4 gives the full variable domain: GAGVSQSPSNKVTEKGKDVELRCDPISGHTALYWYRQSLGQGLEFLIYFQGNSAPDKSGLPSDRFSAERTGGSVSTLTIQRTQQEDSAVYLCASSLDRANEKLFFGSGTQLSVL.

The chain recombines TRBV28 with TRBJ1-1; TRBD1 agrees at 10 bases. The CDR3 runs to 16 residues. Trimming removed 5 bases from V and 1 base from J; junction bases left unmatched: 7. Germline loops: CDR1 MDHEN, CDR2 SYDVKM. The CDR3 loop is CASSPPGQGKNTEAFF. The CDR3 coding sequence is TGTGCCAGCAGTCCACCGGGACAGGGGAAGAACACTGAAGCTTTCTTT.

The chain is built from TRBV6-1 and TRBJ2-3; maybe TRBD2 (5 bases). V lost 8 bases and J lost 4, with 16 bases in between. CDR3 length: 14 residues. Looked up from germline, CDR1 is MNHNS and CDR2 is SASEGT. The CDR3 region is CASSDYGRADTQYF. The CDR3 coding sequence is TGTGCCAGCTCTGACTACGGTCGCGCAGATACGCAGTATTTT.

A word on this clone: The same CDR3 can be traced to other DNA sequences in this sample. V gene TRBV12-5 combines with J gene TRBJ2-3, with 10 bases fitting TRBD2. Germline V CDR1 and CDR2: LGHNT, FRNRAP. Losses at the gene ends were 5 bases for V and 5 bases for J; bases not matched to a gene: 10. This CDR3 is built from 16 residues. The CDR3 loop reads CASGPPAGGPGDTQYF. Written as DNA, the CDR3 is TGTGCTAGTGGTCCACCAGCGGGAGGGCCCGGAGATACGCAGTATTTT.

This clone was seen more than once but under ten times. The V gene is TRBV14, the J gene TRBJ1-1; 9 bases line up with TRBD1. Per the germline V gene, CDR1 is SGHDN and CDR2 is FVKESK. CDR3 size: 15 residues. V lost 5 bases, J lost 4 bases, and 8 bases stayed unmatched. The CDR3 DNA reads TGTGCCAGCAGCTCACAGGGGGCGCTTGGCACTGAAGCTTTCTTT. Translation gives CASSSQGALGTEAFF.

The gene calls are TRBV4-1 and TRBJ2-5; weak D call: TRBD2 (5 bases). The DNA end is a closer match to TRBJ2-7, so the J assignment may be wrong. CDR3 length equals 20 residues. Germline lookup yields CDR1 MGHRA and CDR2 YSYEKL. The CDR3 protein is CASSQTIRPPFAFSGYEQYF. The CDR3 nucleotides read TGCGCCAGCAGCCAAACTATTCGTCCCCCTTTCGCCTTTTCGGGATACGAGCAGTACTTC.

This chain joins TRBV5-5 and TRBJ2-7; TRBD2 might be the D (5 bases). V was trimmed by 0 bases and J by 2 bases, leaving 12 bases between them. From germline, CDR1 is SGHKS and CDR2 YYEKEE (reference sequence). The CDR3 has 15 residues. The CDR3 is CASSLAVTGTYEQYF. The CDR3 DNA sequence: TGTGCCAGCAGCTTGGCCGTAACGGGGACCTACGAGCAGTACTTC.

This chain connects TRBV2 to TRBJ2-3; the match to TRBD2 covers 8 bases. Germline trimming cut 1 base from V and 0 bases from J; bases unmatched to any gene: 9. Germline CDR1 reads SNHLY; CDR2 reads FYNNEI. There are 18 residues in the CDR3. The CDR3 reads CASSEGLAGYLSTDTQYF. Written as DNA, the CDR3 is TGTGCCAGCAGTGAAGGGTTAGCGGGATATCTTAGCACAGATACGCAGTATTTT.

The rearrangement links TRBV27 to TRBJ1-2; 9 nucleotides align to TRBD1. CDR1 is MNHEY, CDR2 SMNVEV, per germline (reference sequence). This CDR3 has 16 amino acids. Trimming took 6 bases from V and 0 from J; bases not matched to a gene: 8. The CDR3 loop is CASRPTGGSPNYGYTF. The CDR3 DNA sequence: TGTGCCAGCAGGCCGACAGGGGGAAGTCCTAACTATGGCTACACCTTC.

The chain has TRBV5-1 and TRBJ1-2; 7 bases map to TRBD1. The V and J ends lost 4 bases and 2 bases, in that order; junction bases with no gene match: 2. The CDR3 totals 13 residues. From germline, CDR1 is SGHRS and CDR2 YFSETQ. The DNA of the CDR3 is TGCGCCAGCAGCCTGGGACAGAACTATGGCTACACCTTC. This encodes CASSLGQNYGYTF.

The chain recombines TRBV2 with TRBJ2-7; 8 bases align to TRBD1. The V and J ends lost 6 bases and 6 bases, in that order; junction bases with no gene match: 4. Germline CDR1 is SNHLY and CDR2 is FYNNEI. The CDR3 loop spans 12 amino acids. For the CDR3, the DNA is TGTGCCAGCAGCGGACAGGGTCCCGAGCAGTACTTC. Protein: CASSGQGPEQYF. Drawing the rest from reference TRBV2 and TRBJ2-7, the complete variable domain is EPEVTQTPSHQVTQMGQEVILRCVPISNHLYFYWYRQILGQKVEFLVSFYNNEISEKSEIFDDQFSVERPDGSNFTLKIRSTKLEDSAMYFCASSGQGPEQYFGPGTRLTVT.

This sequence joins TRBV5-1 and TRBJ1-2, with 8 bases that match TRBD1. Germline V lookup: CDR1 SGHRS, CDR2 YFSETQ. The CDR3 spans 15 residues. Germline trimming cut 1 base from V and 3 bases from J; bases unmatched to any gene: 5. The CDR3 DNA reads TGCGCCAGCAGCTTGTCAGGGGGCGCGGACTATGGCTACACCTTC. This translates into CASSLSGGADYGYTF. Looking up the rest from reference TRBV5-1 and TRBJ1-2 gives the full variable domain: KAGVTQTPRYLIKTRGQQVTLSCSPISGHRSVSWYQQTPGQGLQFLFEYFSETQRNKGNFPGRFSGRQFSNSRSEMNVSTLELGDSALYLCASSLSGGADYGYTFGSGTRLTVV.

V usage is TRBV19 and J usage is TRBJ1-5; D unresolved. CDR3 length: 17 amino acids. V was shortened by 1 base and J by 0 bases, with 13 bases between the two germline ends. Germline lookup yields CDR1 LNHDA and CDR2 SQIVND (reference sequence). Here the CDR3 reads CASSIAGALGSNQPQHF. The CDR3 DNA follows: TGTGCCAGTAGTATAGCCGGAGCCTTGGGTAGCAATCAGCCCCAGCATTTT.

This clone was counted only a few times. This rearrangement joins TRBV6-5 to TRBJ1-5; a weak D match, TRBD1 (5 bases). V was cut by 4 bases and J by 7 bases, with 17 bases left in between. Germline V gene lookup returns CDR1 MNHEY and CDR2 SVGAGI. CDR3 size: 15 residues. The CDR3: CASSSGVFGGQPQHF. The CDR3 coding sequence is TGTGCCAGCAGTTCCGGGGTATTCGGGGGGCAGCCCCAGCATTTT.

The genes are TRBV5-1 and TRBJ1-2; D is perhaps TRBD1 (6 bases). Trimming pared 2 bases from V and 4 bases from J, leaving 12 bases between. The CDR3 sequence is 14 residues long. Germline V gene data show CDR1 as SGHRS and CDR2 as YFSETQ. CDR3: CASSLTGISYGYTF. The CDR3, as DNA: TGCGCCAGCAGCTTAACAGGGATATCCTATGGCTACACCTTC.

The chain joins TRBV6-6 to TRBJ2-5, with TRBD2 matching 12 bases. V lost 5 bases, J lost 5 bases, and 6 bases stayed unmatched. Germline lookup yields CDR1 MNHNY and CDR2 SVGAGI (reference sequence). CDR3 length: 15 amino acids. The CDR3 DNA follows: TGTGCCAGCAGTCTGACTAGCGGGAGATATGAGACCCAGTACTTC. Its translation: CASSLTSGRYETQYF.

This chain uses TRBV27 with TRBJ2-1; 13 bases fit TRBD2. This CDR3 has 16 amino acids. Germline-derived CDR1 and CDR2 are MNHEY and SMNVEV (reference sequence). Unmatched junction bases numbered 12, after V lost 7 bases and J lost 9 bases. This CDR3 reads CASNPSGLAGPVEQFF. CDR3 DNA: TGTGCCAGCAACCCGTCGGGACTAGCGGGACCTGTTGAGCAGTTCTTC.

The chain joins TRBV2 to TRBJ1-4; D call uncertain. Germline V lookup: CDR1 SNHLY, CDR2 FYNNEI. V shed 2 bases and J shed 8 bases, with 15 bases lying between them. The CDR3 loop spans 15 amino acids. The CDR3 DNA sequence: TGTGCCAGCAGTGAAAGGTCAGGCGGGGTCGAAAAACTGTTTTTT. It is translated as CASSERSGGVEKLFF.

The chain recombines TRBV5-6 with TRBJ2-7; 9 bases fit TRBD2. V shed 4 bases and J 3 bases; nucleotides not matched to a gene: 8. The CDR3 runs to 15 residues. In germline, CDR1 is SGHDT, CDR2 YYEEEE. DNA of the CDR3: TGTGCCAGCAGCGGTACCGGGACTAGCTTCTACGAGCAGTACTTC. It specifies CASSGTGTSFYEQYF.

This clone appeared a few times. The chain recombines TRBV19 with TRBJ1-5; 8 bases agree with TRBD1. V shed 5 bases and J 4 bases; nucleotides not matched to a gene: 7. The CDR3 runs 15 residues. Per germline, CDR1 LNHDA and CDR2 SQIVND (reference sequence). CDR3 DNA sequence: TGTGCCAGTAGTGGGAGACAGGGGCGAAATCAGCCCCAGCATTTT. Translated: CASSGRQGRNQPQHF.

The chain employs TRBV6-6 and TRBJ2-7; 10 bases map to TRBD2. This CDR3 has 16 amino acids. CDR1 MNHNY and CDR2 SVGAGI come from the germline V gene (reference sequence). V shed 0 bases and J 2 bases; nucleotides not matched to a gene: 4. The CDR3 sequence: CASSYSGTSAAYEQYF. CDR3 coding DNA: TGTGCCAGCAGTTACTCAGGGACTAGCGCCGCCTACGAGCAGTACTTC.